The rows below give T cell receptor beta chains drawn from one sample of a study of T cell responses to AZD1222 COVID-19 vaccine. Libraries were prepared by immunoSEQ multiplex PCR; TCRdb keeps only in-frame clonotypes and omits some of them. The table shows around 160,000 clones, with 80% to 95% occurring only once. Sample: peripheral blood, taken on day 0 of MenACWY control vaccination. The receptors stem from an adult in good health. CDR3s include the opening cysteine and the closing phenylalanine or tryptophan. D genes are given only for firm matches. Size is omitted from some rows. Given values are once, few, many or a class for expanded clones.

TRBV27	.	.	TRBJ1-1	CASSPGSQLNTEAFF	TGTGCCAGCAGTCCCGGCTCACAGTTGAACACTGAAGCTTTCTTT
TRBV7-2	TRBD1	.	TRBJ1-1	CASSPQTGDTEAFF	TGTGCCAGCAGCCCACAGACAGGGGACACTGAAGCTTTCTTT
TRBV6-1	.	.	TRBJ1-1	CASSEWRANAEAFF	TGTGCCAGCAGTGAATGGAGGGCGAACGCTGAAGCTTTCTTT
TRBV3-1/TRBV3-2	.	.	TRBJ1-1	CASSQGAANTEAFF	TGTGCCAGCAGCCAAGGGGCAGCGAACACTGAAGCTTTCTTT
TRBV9	.	once	TRBJ2-7	CASSVVSGAEQYF	TGTGCCAGCAGCGTAGTGTCTGGGGCAGAGCAGTACTTC
TRBV24-1	TRBD1	once	TRBJ2-3	CATSDTGTGEEWGGRRDTQYF	TGTGCCACCAGTGATACCGGGACAGGGGAGGAGTGGGGGGGCCGAAGGGATACGCAGTATTTT
TRBV3-1/TRBV3-2	TRBD1	.	TRBJ1-1	CASSLTGAEAFF	TGTGCCAGCAGTCTCACAGGGGCAGAAGCTTTCTTT
TRBV9	TRBD2	.	TRBJ2-5	CASSVATGTSGRAFQETQYF	TGTGCCAGCAGCGTAGCTACGGGGACTAGCGGGAGGGCCTTCCAAGAGACCCAGTACTTC
TRBV6-5	TRBD2	.	TRBJ2-7	CASSSAGTSGTYEQYF	TGTGCCAGCAGTTCGGCCGGGACTAGCGGGACGTACGAGCAGTACTTC
TRBV19	TRBD2	once	TRBJ2-1	CASSIVARGGEQFF	TGTGCCAGTAGTATAGTGGCGCGGGGGGGTGAGCAGTTCTTC
TRBV7-8	TRBD2	.	TRBJ2-3	CASSSSGGAADTQYF	TGTGCCAGCAGCTCGAGCGGGGGGGCCGCAGATACGCAGTATTTT
TRBV28	.	.	TRBJ1-5	CATLAPPGQPQHF	TGTGCCACCCTGGCCCCTCCAGGTCAGCCCCAGCATTTT
TRBV15	.	.	TRBJ1-5	CATSRDLKGWQPQHF	TGTGCCACCAGCAGAGATTTGAAGGGGTGGCAGCCCCAGCATTTT
TRBV6-1	.	.	TRBJ1-6	CASSEGTDTSPLHF	TGTGCCAGCAGTGAAGGGACAGATACCTCACCCCTCCACTTT
TRBV5-1	TRBD1	.	TRBJ2-7	CASSLDGQGNYEQYF	TGCGCCAGCAGCTTGGACGGACAGGGGAACTACGAGCAGTACTTC
TRBV4-1	.	.	TRBJ2-7	CASSQDPGASEQYF	TGCGCCAGCAGCCAAGACCCAGGGGCGTCGGAGCAGTACTTC
TRBV5-1	TRBD1	once	TRBJ2-2	CASSLVGQGSGELFF	TGCGCCAGCAGCTTGGTGGGACAGGGTTCCGGGGAGCTGTTTTTT
TRBV5-1	TRBD1	.	TRBJ1-4	CASKEQGLGEKLFF	TGCGCCAGCAAAGAACAGGGGCTTGGTGAAAAACTGTTTTTT
TRBV6-5	.	.	TRBJ1-1	CASSYSPGQEAFF	TGTGCCAGCAGTTACTCTCCCGGACAGGAAGCTTTCTTT
TRBV28	.	.	TRBJ2-3	CAISGLRPDTQYF	TGTGCCATTTCGGGGTTGCGGCCAGATACGCAGTATTTT
TRBV6-5	.	.	TRBJ1-2	CASSFVQGVRGYTF	TGTGCCAGCAGTTTTGTACAGGGAGTACGAGGCTACACCTTC
TRBV18	TRBD1	.	TRBJ2-1	CASSPQGQGSYEQFF	TGTGCCAGCTCACCCCAGGGACAGGGATCTTATGAGCAGTTCTTC
TRBV28	TRBD1	.	TRBJ1-3	CASSYGQGAIYTIYF	TGTGCCAGCAGCTACGGACAGGGGGCAATTTACACCATATATTTT
TRBV7-5	.	.	TRBJ2-7	CARSLIPPGVTYEQYF	TGTGCCAGAAGCTTAATCCCCCCAGGGGTCACCTACGAGCAGTACTTC
TRBV27	.	.	TRBJ2-1	CASSFRSKAYNEQFF	TGTGCCAGCAGTTTCCGGTCAAAGGCCTACAATGAGCAGTTCTTC
TRBV19	.	.	TRBJ1-1	CASSPRDASRRAEAFF	TGTGCCAGTAGTCCCCGCGATGCGTCGCGGAGAGCTGAAGCTTTCTTT
TRBV3-1/TRBV3-2	.	.	TRBJ1-5	CASSYTGSNQPQHF	TGTGCCAGCAGTTATACAGGGTCGAATCAGCCCCAGCATTTT
TRBV4-1	.	.	TRBJ1-3	CASSPREGAGNTIYF	TGCGCCAGCAGCCCTCGCGAAGGCGCTGGAAACACCATATATTTT
TRBV3-1/TRBV3-2	.	.	TRBJ2-5	CASSLVGPVQETQYF	TGTGCCAGCAGCCTCGTTGGACCGGTTCAAGAGACCCAGTACTTC
TRBV6-5	.	once	TRBJ1-1	CASDKGVNTEAFF	TGTGCCAGCGATAAAGGCGTGAACACTGAAGCTTTCTTT
TRBV19	.	.	TRBJ2-3	CASTPQWGTDTQYF	TGTGCCAGTACCCCTCAGTGGGGCACAGATACGCAGTATTTT
TRBV25-1	TRBD1	.	TRBJ1-4	CASSGQQGATEKLFF	TGTGCCAGCAGTGGGCAACAGGGGGCGACGGAAAAACTGTTTTTT
TRBV7-6	TRBD2	.	TRBJ2-3	CASSLTSGRTDTQYF	TGTGCCAGCAGCTTGACTAGCGGGAGGACAGATACGCAGTATTTT
TRBV5-6	TRBD2	.	TRBJ2-2	CASSLLPSGAGGTGELFF	TGTGCCAGCAGCTTACTGCCTAGCGGGGCCGGGGGTACCGGGGAGCTGTTTTTT
TRBV29-1	TRBD1	once	TRBJ2-7	CSVVDRAYEQYF	TGCAGCGTTGTTGACAGGGCCTACGAGCAGTACTTC
TRBV6-5	.	once	TRBJ1-1	CASSPGLVNTEAFF	TGTGCCAGCAGTCCAGGACTCGTGAACACTGAAGCTTTCTTT
TRBV19	TRBD1	.	TRBJ2-2	CASSIRGTVNTGELFF	TGTGCCAGTAGTATAAGGGGGACAGTCAACACCGGGGAGCTGTTTTTT
TRBV27	TRBD1	.	TRBJ2-7	CASSSPGGQGYEQYF	TGTGCCAGCAGTTCTCCCGGCGGACAGGGGTACGAGCAGTACTTC
TRBV7-2	.	.	TRBJ1-4	CASSPEKARSEKLFF	TGTGCCAGCAGCCCAGAAAAGGCGAGGAGTGAAAAACTGTTTTTT
TRBV2	TRBD1	.	TRBJ2-7	CASSEKGAALRVEYF	TGTGCCAGCAGTGAAAAGGGGGCCGCCCTGAGGGTGGAGTACTTC
TRBV7-9	.	.	TRBJ1-3	CASSRKGDTIYF	TGTGCCAGCAGCCGGAAGGGGGACACCATATATTTT
TRBV11-1	.	.	TRBJ1-2	CASSPRFQGVYYGYTF	TGTGCCAGCAGCCCGCGCTTCCAGGGCGTCTACTATGGCTACACCTTC